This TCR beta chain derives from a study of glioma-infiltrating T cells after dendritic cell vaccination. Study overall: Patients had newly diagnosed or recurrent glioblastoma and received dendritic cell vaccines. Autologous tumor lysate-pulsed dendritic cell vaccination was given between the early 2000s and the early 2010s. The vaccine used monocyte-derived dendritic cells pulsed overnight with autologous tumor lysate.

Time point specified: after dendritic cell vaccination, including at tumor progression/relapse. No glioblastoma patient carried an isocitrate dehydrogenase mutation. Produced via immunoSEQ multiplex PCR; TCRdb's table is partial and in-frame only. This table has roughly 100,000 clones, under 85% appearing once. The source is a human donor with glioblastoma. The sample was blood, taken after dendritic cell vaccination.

The DNA of the CDR3 is TGCGCCAGCAGCTTGGGGACATACTATGGCTACACCTTC. The encoded protein is CASSLGTYYGYTF. The chain links TRBV5-1 to TRBJ1-2, with D possibly being TRBD1 (5 bases). The length of the CDR3 is 13 residues. Trimming stripped 0 bases from V and 3 bases from J, with 6 bases between. Germline CDR1 is SGHRS and CDR2 is YFSETQ.